Listed below are T cell receptor beta chains from one sample, sequenced in a study of T cell repertoires in cytomegalovirus infection. These receptors' targets are unknown. TCRdb reprocessed the reads with MiXCR, giving one entry per CDR3 protein. The data hold around 100,000 distinct CDR3 sequences, with over 9% observed a single time. Sequenced: PBMCs, sequenced either directly or after in vitro stimulation (not recorded which). Receptor source: a human donor in good health (CMV status not recorded). Some clones in this sample may be carry-over from other donors' samples. Each CDR3 is given with its conserved first and last residue. Each record gives: clone size, J gene, D gene, V gene, CDR3 protein, CDR3 DNA. D genes are given only for firm matches. Some rows have no size entry. The others give once, few or many, or a class for an expanded clone.

size: many
J: TRBJ1-1
D: TRBD1
V: TRBV7-6
CDR3: CASSFIRDRVTEAFF
DNA: TGTGCCAGCAGCTTCATCCGGGACAGAGTCACTGAAGCTTTCTTT

size: few
J: TRBJ2-7
D: .
V: TRBV2
CDR3: CASRIDGPYEQYF
DNA: TGTGCCAGCAGAATAGACGGCCCCTACGAGCAGTACTTC

size: many
J: TRBJ2-1
D: .
V: TRBV28
CDR3: CASSSPRRYNEQFF
DNA: TGTGCCAGCAGTTCCCCCCGGCGATACAATGAGCAGTTCTTC

size: few
J: TRBJ2-1
D: .
V: TRBV19
CDR3: CASSKLSGPYNEQFF
DNA: TGTGCCAGTAGTAAACTCAGCGGGCCCTACAATGAGCAGTTCTTC

size: many
J: TRBJ1-2
D: .
V: TRBV12-3/TRBV12-4
CDR3: CASSLHTQGSHGYTF
DNA: TGTGCCAGCAGCCTACACACTCAGGGTAGCCATGGCTACACCTTC

size: many
J: TRBJ2-5
D: .
V: TRBV4-3
CDR3: CASSQAVAYQETQYF
DNA: TGCGCCAGCAGCCAAGCGGTGGCGTACCAAGAGACCCAGTACTTC

size: many
J: TRBJ2-1
D: TRBD1
V: TRBV28
CDR3: CASHGTAYNEQFF
DNA: TGTGCCAGCCACGGGACAGCCTACAATGAGCAGTTCTTC

size: many
J: TRBJ2-3
D: TRBD2
V: TRBV7-9
CDR3: CASRLTGGTGAGGPNTQYF
DNA: TGTGCCAGCAGATTGACAGGCGGGACTGGAGCGGGAGGGCCGAATACGCAGTATTTT

size: few
J: TRBJ2-1
D: TRBD2
V: TRBV20-1
CDR3: CSAASLAGGYKEQLEQFF
DNA: TGCAGTGCTGCGTCTCTAGCGGGAGGATACAAGGAACAACTTGAGCAGTTCTTC

size: many
J: TRBJ2-3
D: .
V: TRBV4-1
CDR3: CASSQGRDNSAQYF
DNA: TGCGCCAGCAGCCAGGGGCGGGACAACTCGGCGCAGTATTTT

size: many
J: TRBJ2-5
D: TRBD2
V: TRBV6-2/TRBV6-3
CDR3: CASSQREGKETQYF
DNA: TGTGCCAGCAGCCAGAGGGAGGGAAAAGAGACCCAGTACTTC

size: .
J: TRBJ2-3
D: .
V: TRBV7-2
CDR3: CASSLTYDTQYF
DNA: TGTGCCAGCAGCTTAACGTACGATACGCAGTATTTT

size: .
J: TRBJ2-1
D: .
V: TRBV7-2
CDR3: CASSLGSAVPINEQFF
DNA: TGTGCCAGCAGCTTAGGGTCAGCCGTCCCTATCAATGAGCAGTTCTTC

size: .
J: TRBJ2-2
D: TRBD1
V: TRBV29-1
CDR3: CSVEEVDRGPGELFF
DNA: TGCAGCGTTGAAGAAGTGGACAGGGGGCCTGGGGAGCTGTTTTTT

size: .
J: TRBJ1-4
D: .
V: TRBV7-2
CDR3: CASSLWTPGRPNEKLFF
DNA: TGTGCCAGCAGCTTGTGGACCCCCGGAAGGCCGAATGAAAAACTGTTTTTT

size: .
J: TRBJ1-1
D: TRBD1
V: TRBV11-3
CDR3: CASSAGQGLNTEAFF
DNA: TGTGCCAGCAGCGCTGGACAGGGGTTGAACACTGAAGCTTTCTTT

size: few
J: TRBJ2-5
D: TRBD2
V: TRBV7-4
CDR3: CASSLATSGETQYF
DNA: TGTGCCAGCAGCTTAGCTACTAGCGGGGAGACCCAGTACTTC

size: few
J: TRBJ1-5
D: .
V: TRBV18
CDR3: CASSLGGVDQPQHF
DNA: TGTGCCAGCTCACTCGGGGGAGTCGATCAGCCCCAGCATTTT

size: many
J: TRBJ1-3
D: TRBD1
V: TRBV27
CDR3: CASSPRTGPTNSGNTIYF
DNA: TGTGCCAGCAGTCCACGGACAGGCCCTACTAACTCTGGAAACACCATATATTTT

size: many
J: TRBJ2-7
D: TRBD2
V: TRBV20-1
CDR3: CSASGGRAFGEQYF
DNA: TGCAGTGCTAGCGGCGGGAGGGCCTTCGGGGAGCAGTACTTC

size: .
J: TRBJ1-2
D: TRBD1
V: TRBV19
CDR3: CASSPTGNGYTF
DNA: TGTGCCAGTAGCCCGACAGGGAATGGCTACACCTTC

size: .
J: TRBJ1-5
D: .
V: TRBV28
CDR3: CASSIQDRNLPQHF
DNA: TGTGCCAGCAGTATCCAAGACAGAAACTTGCCCCAGCATTTT

size: many
J: TRBJ1-5
D: .
V: TRBV12-3/TRBV12-4
CDR3: CASSLATTKNQPQHF
DNA: TGTGCCAGCAGTTTAGCTACCACGAAAAATCAGCCCCAGCATTTT

size: many
J: TRBJ2-1
D: .
V: TRBV6-2/TRBV6-3
CDR3: CASSLDSSRNEQFF
DNA: TGTGCCAGCAGCCTCGATAGCTCTCGCAATGAGCAGTTCTTC

size: few
J: TRBJ2-1
D: .
V: TRBV12-3/TRBV12-4
CDR3: CASSPAGYEQFF
DNA: TGTGCCAGCAGCCCTGCGGGATATGAGCAGTTCTTC

size: many
J: TRBJ2-6
D: TRBD2
V: TRBV6-1
CDR3: CASSEIAGSGANVLTF
DNA: TGTGCCAGCAGTGAAATAGCGGGCTCTGGGGCCAACGTCCTGACTTTC

size: .
J: TRBJ1-2
D: .
V: TRBV7-3
CDR3: CASSLTPGQPHGYTF
DNA: TGTGCCAGCAGCTTAACGCCAGGCCAGCCCCATGGCTACACCTTC

size: .
J: TRBJ1-1
D: .
V: TRBV7-9
CDR3: CASSLAEVANTEAFF
DNA: TGTGCCAGCAGCTTAGCCGAGGTGGCGAACACTGAAGCTTTCTTT

size: few
J: TRBJ2-3
D: .
V: TRBV4-1
CDR3: CASSQDQGRADTQYF
DNA: TGCGCCAGCAGCCAAGATCAGGGAAGGGCAGATACGCAGTATTTT

size: .
J: TRBJ2-5
D: TRBD1
V: TRBV7-8
CDR3: CASSNDRGQETQYF
DNA: TGTGCCAGCAGCAACGACAGGGGCCAAGAGACCCAGTACTTC

size: .
J: TRBJ2-1
D: .
V: TRBV29-1
CDR3: CSVFLATYNEQFF
DNA: TGCAGCGTTTTCCTAGCCACGTACAATGAGCAGTTCTTC

size: few
J: TRBJ1-1
D: TRBD1
V: TRBV20-1
CDR3: CSARARTGSTEAFF
DNA: TGCAGTGCTAGAGCTCGGACAGGGAGCACTGAAGCTTTCTTT

size: many
J: TRBJ1-6
D: TRBD1
V: TRBV7-9
CDR3: CASSLGTGLNSPLHF
DNA: TGTGCCAGCAGCTTAGGGACAGGCTTGAATTCACCCCTCCACTTT

size: .
J: TRBJ1-6
D: .
V: TRBV10-3
CDR3: CAIKDGTYNSPLHF
DNA: TGTGCCATCAAGGACGGAACTTATAATTCACCCCTCCACTTT

size: .
J: TRBJ2-2
D: TRBD2
V: TRBV11-3
CDR3: CASSLASGSFGELFF
DNA: TGTGCCAGCAGCTTAGCTAGCGGGAGTTTCGGGGAGCTGTTTTTT

size: few
J: TRBJ2-1
D: TRBD2
V: TRBV20-1
CDR3: CSARETWTRRNEQFF
DNA: TGCAGTGCTAGAGAGACCTGGACTAGGAGGAATGAGCAGTTCTTC

size: many
J: TRBJ1-5
D: .
V: TRBV6-1
CDR3: CASSEGKLSNQPQHF
DNA: TGTGCCAGCAGTGAAGGGAAATTGAGCAATCAGCCCCAGCATTTT

size: .
J: TRBJ1-3
D: .
V: TRBV9
CDR3: CASSVGASSGNTIYF
DNA: TGTGCCAGCAGCGTAGGTGCGAGCTCTGGAAACACCATATATTTT

size: .
J: TRBJ1-2
D: .
V: TRBV20-1
CDR3: CSAGLPGHPPGYTF
DNA: TGCAGTGCCGGACTACCGGGACACCCTCCAGGCTACACCTTC

size: many
J: TRBJ2-1
D: .
V: TRBV7-9
CDR3: CASSSRGGPPYNEQFF
DNA: TGTGCCAGCAGCTCAAGGGGGGGGCCGCCCTACAATGAGCAGTTCTTC

size: .
J: TRBJ2-7
D: TRBD2
V: TRBV7-6
CDR3: CASSIGPVAGERQQYF
DNA: TGTGCCAGCAGCATTGGACCCGTAGCGGGAGAACGGCAGCAGTACTTC